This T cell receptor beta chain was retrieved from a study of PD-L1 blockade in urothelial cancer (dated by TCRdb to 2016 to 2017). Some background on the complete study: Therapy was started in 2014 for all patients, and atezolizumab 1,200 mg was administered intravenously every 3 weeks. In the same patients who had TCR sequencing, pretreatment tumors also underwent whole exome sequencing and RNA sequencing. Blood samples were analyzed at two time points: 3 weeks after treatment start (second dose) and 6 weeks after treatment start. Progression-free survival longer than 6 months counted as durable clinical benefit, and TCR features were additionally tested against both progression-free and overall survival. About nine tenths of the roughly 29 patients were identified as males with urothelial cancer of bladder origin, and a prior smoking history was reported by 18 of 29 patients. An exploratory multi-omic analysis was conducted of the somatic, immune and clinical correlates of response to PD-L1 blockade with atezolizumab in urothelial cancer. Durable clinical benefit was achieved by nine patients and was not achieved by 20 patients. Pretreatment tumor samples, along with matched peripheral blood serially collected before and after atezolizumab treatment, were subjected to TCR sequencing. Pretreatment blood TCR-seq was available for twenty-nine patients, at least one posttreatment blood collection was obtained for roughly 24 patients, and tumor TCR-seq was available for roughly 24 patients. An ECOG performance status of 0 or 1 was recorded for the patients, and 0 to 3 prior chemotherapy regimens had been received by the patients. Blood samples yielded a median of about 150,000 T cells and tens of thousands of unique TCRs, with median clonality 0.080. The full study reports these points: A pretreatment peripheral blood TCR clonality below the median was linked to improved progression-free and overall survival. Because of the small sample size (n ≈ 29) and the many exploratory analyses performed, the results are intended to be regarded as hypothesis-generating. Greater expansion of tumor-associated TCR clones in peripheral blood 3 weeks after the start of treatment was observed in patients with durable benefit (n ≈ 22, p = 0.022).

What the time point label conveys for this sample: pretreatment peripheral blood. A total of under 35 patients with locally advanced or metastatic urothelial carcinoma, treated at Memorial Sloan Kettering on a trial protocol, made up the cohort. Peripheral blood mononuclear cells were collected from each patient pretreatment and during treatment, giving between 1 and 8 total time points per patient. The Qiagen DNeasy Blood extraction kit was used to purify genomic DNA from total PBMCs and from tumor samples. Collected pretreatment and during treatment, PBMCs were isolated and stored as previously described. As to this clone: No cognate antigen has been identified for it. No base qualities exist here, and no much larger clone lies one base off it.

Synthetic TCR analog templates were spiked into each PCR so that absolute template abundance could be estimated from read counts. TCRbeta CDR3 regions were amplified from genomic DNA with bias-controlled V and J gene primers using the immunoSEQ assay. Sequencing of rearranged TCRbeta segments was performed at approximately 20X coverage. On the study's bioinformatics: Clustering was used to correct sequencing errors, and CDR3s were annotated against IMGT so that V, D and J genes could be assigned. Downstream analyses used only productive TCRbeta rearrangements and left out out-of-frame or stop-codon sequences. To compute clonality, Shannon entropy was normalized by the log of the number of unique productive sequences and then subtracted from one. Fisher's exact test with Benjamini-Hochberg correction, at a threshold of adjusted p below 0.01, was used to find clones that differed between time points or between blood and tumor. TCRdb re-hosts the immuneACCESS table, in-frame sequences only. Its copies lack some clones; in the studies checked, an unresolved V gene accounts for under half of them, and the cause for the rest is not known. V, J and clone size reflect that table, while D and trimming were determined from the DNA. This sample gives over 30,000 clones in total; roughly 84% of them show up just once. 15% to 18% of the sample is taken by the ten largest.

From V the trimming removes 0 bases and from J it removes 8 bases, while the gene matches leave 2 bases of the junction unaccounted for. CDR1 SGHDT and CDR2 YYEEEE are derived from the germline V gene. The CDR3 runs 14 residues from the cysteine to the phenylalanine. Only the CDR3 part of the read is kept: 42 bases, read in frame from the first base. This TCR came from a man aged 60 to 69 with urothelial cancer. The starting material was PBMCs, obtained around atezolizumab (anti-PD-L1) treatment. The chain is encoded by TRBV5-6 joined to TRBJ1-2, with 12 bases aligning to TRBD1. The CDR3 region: CASSLGDRGRGYTF. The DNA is TGTGCCAGCAGCTTGGGGGACAGGGGGCGAGGCTACACCTTC. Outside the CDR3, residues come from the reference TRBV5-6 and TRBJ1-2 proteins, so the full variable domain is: DAGVTQSPTHLIKTRGQQVTLRCSPKSGHDTVSWYQQALGQGPQFIFQYYEEEERQRGNFPDRFSGHQFPNYSSELNVNALLLGDSALYLCASSLGDRGRGYTFGSGTRLTVV.